Below, 15 T cell receptor beta chains from the same sample are listed, as sequenced in a study of blood T cell repertoires in COVID-19. Data came from immunoSEQ multiplex PCR; TCRdb stores just in-frame clones and leaves some out. The sample has more than 50,000 clones, about 91% seen once. The source material was peripheral blood. The origin of the receptors is a man in his 60s with active COVID-19.

The J gene is TRBJ1-5, the V gene TRBV7-8; unclear D gene. Looked up from germline, CDR1 is SGHVS and CDR2 is FQNEAQ. Trimming removed 3 bases from V and 2 bases from J, with 5 bases in between. This CDR3 has 13 residues. CDR3 in amino acids: CASSLRGNQPQHF. The DNA of the CDR3 is TGTGCCAGCAGCTTGCGGGGCAATCAGCCCCAGCATTTT. Filled out from reference TRBV7-8 and TRBJ1-5, the complete variable domain reads GAGVSQSPRYKVAKRGQDVALRCDPISGHVSLFWYQQALGQGPEFLTYFQNEAQLDKSGLPSDRFFAERPEGSVSTLKIQRTQQEDSAVYLCASSLRGNQPQHFGDGTRLSIL.

The chain has TRBV6-5 and TRBJ1-6; the match to TRBD1 covers 10 bases. V lost 3 bases and J lost 7; bases outside the gene matches: 6. The CDR3 is made up of 16 amino acids. The V gene's germline CDR1 is MNHEY and CDR2 SVGAGI. CDR3 protein: CASSYFPGQGNSPLHF. The CDR3 DNA sequence: TGTGCCAGCAGTTATTTTCCGGGACAGGGGAATTCACCCCTCCACTTT.

Details on this clone: Other DNA sequences from this sample encode an identical CDR3 as well. The chain joins TRBV7-9 to TRBJ2-7; D not certain. Germline V CDR1 and CDR2: SEHNR, FQNEAQ (reference sequence). The CDR3 loop spans 11 amino acids. The ends were cut back, 5 bases at V and 0 bases at J, with 2 bases in the middle. The CDR3 coding sequence is TGTGCCAGCAGCCTCTCCTACGAGCAGTACTTC. Translating it yields CASSLSYEQYF.

The chain recombines TRBV28 with TRBJ1-4; D possibly corresponds to TRBD1 (6 bases). Looked up from germline, CDR1 is MDHEN and CDR2 is SYDVKM. CDR3 length: 14 amino acids. Trimming pared 2 bases from V and 3 bases from J, leaving 7 bases between. CDR3 nucleotides: TGTGCCAGCAGTTTAGGGGGCGCTAATGAAAAACTGTTTTTT. It yields the protein CASSLGGANEKLFF.

The gene calls are TRBV27 and TRBJ1-2; a weak D match, TRBD1 (5 bases). Germline values: CDR1 MNHEY, CDR2 SMNVEV (reference sequence). CDR3 length equals 12 residues. V lost 6 bases, J lost 5 bases, and 10 bases lay in between. The CDR3 loop reads CASRLGRYGYTF. The CDR3 DNA reads TGTGCCAGCAGACTGGGGCGGTATGGCTACACCTTC.

The chain links TRBV6-4 to TRBJ2-2, with 7 positions matching TRBD1. V dropped 8 bases and J dropped 2; count of bases not matched to a gene: 11. There are 16 residues in the CDR3. Germline V gene data show CDR1 as MRHNA and CDR2 as SNTAGT. The CDR3 DNA is TGTGCCAGCTCGAACCCCGGGACAGACAACACCGGGGAGCTGTTTTTT. Translated: CASSNPGTDNTGELFF.

The chain links TRBV9 to TRBJ2-3; D gene unclear. CDR3 length equals 15 residues. The V and J ends lost 5 bases and 1 base respectively, with 14 bases between them. Germline-derived CDR1 and CDR2 are SGDLS and YYNGEE. The CDR3 protein is CASSRIADGTDTQYF. The CDR3 DNA follows: TGTGCCAGCAGTCGAATCGCGGATGGCACAGATACGCAGTATTTT.

This clone was seen just once. The genes are TRBV27 and TRBJ1-2; D is unresolved. The CDR3 length is 14 residues. Germline assignment: CDR1 MNHEY and CDR2 SMNVEV (reference sequence). Between the trimmed V and J ends, which lost 8 bases and 1 base, there was a span of 14 bases. The CDR3 DNA reads as TGTGCCAGCGCCCTGAGGCGGGGTAACTATGGCTACACCTTC. Its translation: CASALRRGNYGYTF.

The sample holds one count of this clone. This chain's CDR3 is CASSFGPGGNEQFF. The CDR3, as DNA: TGTGCCAGCAGCTTCGGCCCGGGGGGGAATGAGCAGTTCTTC. The V call is TRBV13, the J call TRBJ2-1, with 8 bases that match TRBD2. The trim removed 3 bases at V and 7 bases at J, leaving 5 bases unmatched. The length of the CDR3 is 14 residues. The germline V gene has CDR1 PRHDT and CDR2 FYEKMQ (reference sequence). The variable domain in full, with the rest retrieved from reference TRBV13 and TRBJ2-1, is AAGVIQSPRHLIKEKRETATLKCYPIPRHDTVYWYQQGPGQDPQFLISFYEKMQSDKGSIPDRFSAQQFSDYHSELNMSSLELGDSALYFCASSFGPGGNEQFFGPGTRLTVL.

This clone has a single count. The chain links TRBV7-3 to TRBJ2-3; perhaps TRBD1 as D (5 bases). The CDR3 extends over 16 amino acids. V gave up 5 bases and J gave up 4 bases, with 19 bases separating them. Germline values: CDR1 SGHTA, CDR2 FQGTGA. The chain's CDR3 is CASSQRQGLRADTQYF. As DNA, the CDR3 is TGTGCCAGCAGCCAGAGGCAGGGTTTAAGAGCAGATACGCAGTATTTT.

The chain couples TRBV30 to TRBJ2-5; TRBD2 aligns across 8 bases. The CDR3 totals 14 residues. J was trimmed by 5 bases and V by 0 bases; bases with no gene match: 5. Germline-derived CDR1 and CDR2 are GTSNPN and SVGIG (reference sequence). The CDR3 spells CAWSVRGGRETQYF. The CDR3 DNA reads TGTGCCTGGAGTGTACGGGGGGGTAGGGAGACCCAGTACTTC.

The DNA of the CDR3 is TGTGCCAGTAGTCCGGGCGGGGGGCGCGGTGGCTACACCTTC. This sequence encodes CASSPGGGRGGYTF. The rearrangement links TRBV19 to TRBJ1-2; tentative D call: TRBD1 (6 bases). Germline V lookup: CDR1 LNHDA, CDR2 SQIVND (reference sequence). The CDR3 covers 14 residues. V was clipped by 5 bases and J by 7 bases, with 17 bases between them.

The J gene is TRBJ2-1, the V gene TRBV2; D is perhaps TRBD2 (5 bases). Germline V CDR1 and CDR2: SNHLY, FYNNEI. The germline V and J ends were trimmed by 4 bases and 0 bases, with 10 bases remaining between them. There are 15 residues in the CDR3. DNA of the CDR3: TGTGCCAGCAGTGTCCAGCGGAGCTCCTACAATGAGCAGTTCTTC. Its protein is CASSVQRSSYNEQFF.

The chain has TRBV5-1 and TRBJ2-1, with 14 bases matching TRBD2. The CDR3 sequence is 16 residues long. The V gene's germline CDR1 is SGHRS and CDR2 YFSETQ. The ends lost 4 bases at V and 9 bases at J; junction bases unmatched: 9. DNA for the CDR3: TGCGCCAGCAGCCTCCGGACTAGCGGGAGGTCAAGTGAGCAGTTCTTC. It translates to CASSLRTSGRSSEQFF.

The J gene is TRBJ2-5, the V gene TRBV5-1; unclear D gene. The CDR3 is made up of 14 amino acids. Trimming left V 7 bases short and J 0 bases short, with 13 bases between. CDR1 and CDR2 (germline): SGHRS, YFSETQ. CDR3 amino acids: CASSTSKYQETQYF. CDR3 in DNA: TGCGCCAGCTCGACATCCAAGTACCAAGAGACCCAGTACTTC.